The 30 T cell receptor beta chains below come from one sample, sequenced in a study of cytomegalovirus exposure and HLA in healthy donors (TCRdb year 2017). The method behind the library was the immunoSEQ multiplex PCR assay. A mixture of 60 forward primers for TCR Vbeta segments and 13 reverse primers for TCR Jbeta segments was used in the multiplex PCR. Drawn from immuneACCESS, this table holds only the in-frame rearrangements with V and J called that TCRdb kept. Clones are partly lost; checked studies trace under half to an unresolved V gene and leave the rest unexplained. The sample table records tens of thousands of clones; 45% to 55% of these occur just once. The ten largest clones capture 6.2% of the sample. Input material: PBMCs. These receptors were obtained from a woman between 40 and 50 years old in good health and CMV-seropositive.

The chain employs TRBV27 and TRBJ2-3; D is unclear. There are 13 residues in the CDR3. Trimming removed 0 bases from V and 3 bases from J, with 4 bases in between. Germline values: CDR1 MNHEY, CDR2 SMNVEV (reference sequence). CDR3 loop: CASSLSRTDTQYF. The CDR3 DNA sequence: TGTGCCAGCAGTTTATCGAGGACAGATACGCAGTATTTT.

This chain connects TRBV12-5 to TRBJ2-1, with D possibly being TRBD2 (6 bases). The CDR3 runs to 16 residues. The germline CDR1 and CDR2 sequences are LGHNT and FRNRAP. Trimming stripped 2 bases from V and 0 bases from J, with 11 bases between. Here the CDR3 DNA reads TGTGCTAGTGGTTTGTCATCGGGGGTCTCCTACAATGAGCAGTTCTTC. It is translated as CASGLSSGVSYNEQFF. The full variable domain, in which reference TRBV12-5 and TRBJ2-1 provide the parts outside the CDR3, is DARVTQTPRHKVTEMGQEVTMRCQPILGHNTVFWYRQTMMQGLELLAYFRNRAPLDDSGMPKDRFSAEMPDATLATLKIQPSEPRDSAVYFCASGLSSGVSYNEQFFGPGTRLTVL.

About this clone: The sample holds other DNA sequences that translate to the same CDR3. The V call is TRBV2, the J call TRBJ1-1; 10 bases are shared with TRBD1. There are 13 residues in the CDR3. J gave up 7 bases and V 8 bases, and 7 bases lay outside the gene matches. Germline CDR1 SNHLY, CDR2 FYNNEI. The CDR3 region is CASSGQGIGEAFF. The CDR3 nucleotides are TGTGCCAGCTCGGGACAGGGGATTGGTGAAGCTTTCTTT.

This chain connects TRBV15 to TRBJ2-3; D might be TRBD2 (5 bases). Per germline, CDR1 LNHNV and CDR2 YYDKDF (reference sequence). The CDR3 runs 17 residues. The germline V and J ends were trimmed by 2 bases and 0 bases, with 15 bases remaining between them. CDR3 DNA sequence: TGTGCCACCAGCAGACCCAGGCCAAGCGGAAGCACAGATACGCAGTATTTT. This encodes CATSRPRPSGSTDTQYF.

This rearrangement joins TRBV7-8 to TRBJ1-2; D is perhaps TRBD1 (5 bases). V lost 5 bases, J lost 4 bases, and 11 bases lay in between. There are 13 residues in the CDR3. The V gene's germline CDR1 is SGHVS and CDR2 FQNEAQ. CDR3 DNA sequence: TGTGCCAGCAGCGCTGGGGGGGGCTATGGCTACACCTTC. Its protein product is CASSAGGGYGYTF. The full variable domain, in which reference TRBV7-8 and TRBJ1-2 provide the parts outside the CDR3, is GAGVSQSPRYKVAKRGQDVALRCDPISGHVSLFWYQQALGQGPEFLTYFQNEAQLDKSGLPSDRFFAERPEGSVSTLKIQRTQQEDSAVYLCASSAGGGYGYTFGSGTRLTVV.

This chain connects TRBV28 to TRBJ1-2, with D possibly matching TRBD1 (5 bases). V dropped 3 bases and J dropped 4 bases, with 9 bases sitting between them. Germline V gene lookup returns CDR1 MDHEN and CDR2 SYDVKM. CDR3 length equals 13 residues. CDR3 DNA sequence: TGTGCCAGCAGTTTCCCAGGGCCCTATGGCTACACCTTC. It codes for CASSFPGPYGYTF.

This clone showed up just a few times. The V and J genes are TRBV6-6 and TRBJ1-5, with 9 bases lining up with TRBD1. CDR1 and CDR2 (germline): MNHNY, SVGAGI (reference sequence). Losses at the gene ends were 5 bases for V and 1 base for J; bases not matched to a gene: 6. The length of the CDR3 is 16 residues. This CDR3 is CASSTSGTGSNQPQHF. The CDR3 DNA is TGTGCCAGCAGTACTTCCGGGACAGGGAGCAATCAGCCCCAGCATTTT.

This chain joins TRBV7-2 and TRBJ1-4; D not certain. This CDR3 region has 17 residues. Between the trimmed V and J ends, which lost 1 base and 4 bases, there was a span of 16 bases. The germline V gene has CDR1 SGHTA and CDR2 FQGNSA. The CDR3 sequence: CASSLGRGGLGNEKLFF. As DNA, the CDR3 is TGTGCCAGCAGCTTAGGACGGGGAGGTCTTGGTAATGAAAAACTGTTTTTT.

This rearrangement joins TRBV5-1 to TRBJ2-3, with 12 bases matching TRBD2. J gave up 6 bases and V 4 bases, and 6 bases lay outside the gene matches. Germline V gives CDR1 SGHRS, CDR2 YFSETQ. The CDR3 runs 15 residues. CDR3 residues: CASSPGLAGRDTQYF. The CDR3 DNA reads TGCGCCAGCAGCCCCGGACTAGCGGGAAGGGATACGCAGTATTTT.

V gene TRBV7-2 combines with J gene TRBJ2-7; possibly TRBD1 for D (7 bases). CDR1 is SGHTA and CDR2 is FQGNSA in the germline V gene. V lost 2 bases and J lost 0, with 8 bases in between. The CDR3 is 14 residues long. As DNA, the CDR3 is TGTGCCAGCAGCTTACAGGGGGGCTCCTACGAGCAGTACTTC. This encodes CASSLQGGSYEQYF.

The rearrangement joins TRBV11-2 to TRBJ2-5; TRBD1 matches at 11 bases. The J call is uncertain, as TRBJ2-7 better fits the DNA end. This CDR3 contains 15 residues. The germline V gene has CDR1 SGHAT and CDR2 FQNNGV. The CDR3 DNA reads TGTGCCAGCAGCTTCGTGGGACAGGGGGGCGACGAGCAGTACTTC. This encodes CASSFVGQGGDEQYF.

The chain employs TRBV6-6 and TRBJ2-7, with 9 bases matching TRBD1. The CDR3 has 16 amino acids. CDR1 is MNHNY and CDR2 is SVGAGI in the germline V gene (reference sequence). The ends lost 6 bases at V and 5 bases at J; junction bases unmatched: 14. The CDR3 region has the DNA TGTGCCAGCAGATCCGGACAGGGGATGGCCCTGGACGAGCAGTACTTC. This gives the protein CASRSGQGMALDEQYF.

This chain joins TRBV29-1 and TRBJ2-7; a weak D match, TRBD1 (5 bases). CDR1 is SQVTM and CDR2 is ANQGSEA in the germline V gene. The length of the CDR3 is 11 residues. Trimming left V 7 bases short and J 3 bases short, with 10 bases between. Here the CDR3 DNA reads TGCAGCGCCCAGGGCAACTACGAGCAGTACTTC. Its translation: CSAQGNYEQYF.

J is TRBJ1-2 and V is TRBV5-1, with 10 bases fitting TRBD1. V was clipped by 0 bases and J by 5 bases; unmatched bases: 7. The CDR3 length is 16 residues. Germline CDR1 is SGHRS and CDR2 is YFSETQ. CDR3: CASSLAGTGDLYGYTF. The CDR3, as DNA: TGCGCCAGCAGCTTGGCCGGGACAGGGGACTTATATGGCTACACCTTC.

The chain is built from TRBV11-3 and TRBJ1-1; the D gene is possibly TRBD1 (6 bases). Germline CDR1 is SGHNT and CDR2 is YENEEA. The CDR3 is 18 amino acids. V was cut by 1 base and J by 3 bases, with 21 bases left in between. The CDR3 region is CASSLGGPGSTWDTEAFF. The CDR3 coding sequence is TGTGCCAGCAGCTTAGGGGGGCCAGGGAGTACCTGGGACACTGAAGCTTTCTTT.

The chain links TRBV5-6 to TRBJ2-3; 8 bases agree with TRBD2. The CDR3 contains 17 residues. Germline-derived CDR1 and CDR2 are SGHDT and YYEEEE. V dropped 1 base and J dropped 2; count of bases not matched to a gene: 9. CDR3: CASSLFWSGGATDTQYF. The CDR3 nucleotides read TGTGCCAGCAGCTTGTTCTGGTCGGGGGGGGCCACAGATACGCAGTATTTT.

This clone was counted a few times. The rearrangement joins TRBV18 to TRBJ2-2; TRBD2 might be the D (6 bases). Germline assignment: CDR1 KGHSH and CDR2 LQKENI. This CDR3 has 15 amino acids. Trimming shortened V by 2 bases and J by 1 base, and 8 bases separated the two germline ends. The DNA of the CDR3 is TGTGCCAGCTCACCAAGGGGACTGAACACCGGGGAGCTGTTTTTT. The encoded protein is CASSPRGLNTGELFF.

The CDR3 loop is CASSAGQAPTNEKLFF. In nucleotides, the CDR3 is TGTGCCAGCAGCGCGGGACAGGCCCCAACTAATGAAAAACTGTTTTTT. V usage is TRBV7-9 and J usage is TRBJ1-4, with TRBD1 matching over 8 bases. Trimming at V came to 5 bases and at J to 0 bases, leaving 5 bases not matched to a gene. The CDR3 sequence is 16 residues long. From germline, CDR1 is SEHNR and CDR2 FQNEAQ (reference sequence).

The chain links TRBV7-2 to TRBJ2-3; 8 bases align to TRBD2. The CDR3 runs to 19 residues. The germline V gene has CDR1 SGHTA and CDR2 FQGNSA. Losses at the gene ends were 2 bases for V and 4 bases for J; bases not matched to a gene: 17. DNA for the CDR3: TGTGCCAGCAGCTTAAGGGGGGTAAGGGCCTCGCGGGGGGCAGATACGCAGTATTTT. It translates to CASSLRGVRASRGADTQYF. The whole variable domain, remainder taken from reference TRBV7-2 and TRBJ2-3, is GAGVSQSPSNKVTEKGKDVELRCDPISGHTALYWYRQSLGQGLEFLIYFQGNSAPDKSGLPSDRFSAERTGGSVSTLTIQRTQQEDSAVYLCASSLRGVRASRGADTQYFGPGTRLTVL.

The chain couples TRBV28 to TRBJ2-3; 11 nucleotides agree with TRBD2. Trimming cost V 4 bases and J 6 bases; bases outside gene matches: 12. Per germline, CDR1 MDHEN and CDR2 SYDVKM. This CDR3 has 17 residues. The CDR3 sequence is CASSSSALAGGHDTQYF. The CDR3 DNA reads as TGTGCCAGCAGTTCCTCAGCCTTAGCGGGGGGGCATGATACGCAGTATTTT.

The rearrangement links TRBV19 to TRBJ1-4; D is perhaps TRBD1 (6 bases). Trimming shortened V by 7 bases and J by 8 bases, and 14 bases separated the two germline ends. Germline CDR1 reads LNHDA; CDR2 reads SQIVND (reference sequence). The CDR3 loop spans 13 amino acids. The CDR3 DNA reads as TGTGCCAGTATTGGGGGAGGGGGAGAAAAACTGTTTTTT. Translating gives CASIGGGGEKLFF.

This clone was recorded once. The DNA of the CDR3 is TGCAGCGTTGGGGGGGAGACTAGCACAGATACGCAGTATTTT. Protein: CSVGGETSTDTQYF. V usage is TRBV29-1 and J usage is TRBJ2-3; weak D call: TRBD2 (6 bases). V was shortened by 4 bases and J by 0 bases, with 11 bases between the two germline ends. The germline gives CDR1 SQVTM, CDR2 ANQGSEA. The CDR3 contains 14 residues.

This clone was seen more than once but under ten times. The chain links TRBV7-9 to TRBJ1-1; perhaps TRBD1 as D (6 bases). Germline lookup yields CDR1 SEHNR and CDR2 FQNEAQ (reference sequence). The CDR3 consists of 14 residues. Between the trimmed V and J ends, which lost 4 bases and 4 bases, there was a span of 13 bases. The CDR3 DNA follows: TGTGCCAGCAGCTCCCATGGGGGCGGCACTGAAGCTTTCTTT. This encodes CASSSHGGGTEAFF.

J is TRBJ2-3 and V is TRBV4-3, with D tentatively TRBD2 (6 bases). This CDR3 comprises 14 residues. Trimming took off 1 base at V and 1 base at J, with 6 bases between the two ends. Per germline, CDR1 LGHNA and CDR2 YSLEER. The CDR3 is CASSQASGTDTQYF. The CDR3 coding sequence is TGCGCCAGCAGCCAAGCTAGCGGCACAGATACGCAGTATTTT.

This chain uses TRBV7-2 with TRBJ2-1, with 9 bases identical to TRBD2. The CDR3 runs 15 residues. J lost 2 bases, V lost 6 bases, and 5 bases had no gene match. Germline-derived CDR1 and CDR2 are SGHTA and FQGNSA. CDR3 coding DNA: TGTGCCAGCAGTTGGACTAGCGATACCTACAATGAGCAGTTCTTC. Its protein is CASSWTSDTYNEQFF. Variable domain in full (rest from reference TRBV7-2 and TRBJ2-1): GAGVSQSPSNKVTEKGKDVELRCDPISGHTALYWYRQSLGQGLEFLIYFQGNSAPDKSGLPSDRFSAERTGGSVSTLTIQRTQQEDSAVYLCASSWTSDTYNEQFFGPGTRLTVL.

This sequence joins TRBV5-1 and TRBJ2-5, with 8 nucleotides matching TRBD2. V shed 2 bases and J 4 bases; nucleotides not matched to a gene: 4. The CDR3 spans 14 residues. Looked up from germline, CDR1 is SGHRS and CDR2 is YFSETQ. CDR3 residues: CASSLSGTRETQYF. The CDR3, as DNA: TGCGCCAGCAGCTTATCCGGGACTAGAGAGACCCAGTACTTC.

The chain couples TRBV11-2 to TRBJ1-6, with TRBD1 identical over 9 bases. The CDR3 is 16 amino acids. The ends lost 7 bases at V and 4 bases at J; junction bases unmatched: 8. Germline CDR1 SGHAT, CDR2 FQNNGV. The CDR3 protein is CASTLGGTGYNSPLHF. The CDR3 nucleotides are TGTGCCAGCACCCTAGGAGGGACAGGGTATAATTCACCCCTCCACTTT.

The rearrangement uses TRBV7-3 and TRBJ2-1, with 9 nucleotides matching TRBD1. The CDR3 extends over 15 amino acids. J was trimmed by 2 bases and V by 5 bases; bases with no gene match: 4. Per the germline V gene, CDR1 is SGHTA and CDR2 is FQGTGA. The CDR3 sequence: CASSDRDRAYNEQFF. The CDR3, as DNA: TGTGCCAGCAGCGACCGGGACAGGGCCTACAATGAGCAGTTCTTC.

This rearrangement joins TRBV4-3 to TRBJ2-2, with TRBD1 matching 12 bases. The CDR3 covers 15 residues. The junction had 2 bases not matched to a gene; V was cut back by 0 bases and J by 9 bases. CDR1 is LGHNA and CDR2 is YSLEER in the germline V gene. The CDR3 DNA is TGCGCCAGCAGCCAAGAGGGACAGGGGGCGTGGGAGCTGTTTTTT. Its translation is CASSQEGQGAWELFF.

This clone turned up a few times. V and J are TRBV10-1 and TRBJ1-5; 10 bases align to TRBD1. With V trimmed by 2 bases and J by 3 bases, 1 base remained unmatched. The CDR3 spans 15 residues. Looked up from germline, CDR1 is WNHNN and CDR2 is SYGVQD (reference sequence). The CDR3 nucleotides are TGCGCCAGCAGTGAGGACAGGGGGCCCAATCAGCCCCAGCATTTT. This translates into CASSEDRGPNQPQHF.